This is a list of T cell receptor beta chains from one sample in a study of T cell changes during pregnancy in multiple sclerosis. The table came from immunoSEQ multiplex PCR; TCRdb's copy has only in-frame clones and leaves some out. The repertoire holds approximately 25,000 clones, with 88% as singletons. The starting material was CD4+ T cells from peripheral blood mononuclear cells, obtained in the first trimester of pregnancy. Source of these receptors: a female donor in good health, enrolled as a control in a pregnancy study. Each CDR3 is given with its conserved first and last residue. A D gene is named only where the DNA matches it firmly. Rows give clone size only sometimes, using once, few, many, or a class for an expanded clone.

D	length	size	J	V	CDR3	DNA
.	15	.	TRBJ1-1	TRBV6-5	CASSNPGLLNTEAFF	TGTGCCAGCAGTAATCCGGGACTGTTGAACACTGAAGCTTTCTTT
.	18	.	TRBJ2-7	TRBV28	CASSLWIGSSGNSYEQYF	TGTGCCAGCAGTTTATGGATAGGTAGTAGCGGTAACTCCTACGAGCAGTACTTC
.	17	.	TRBJ1-2	TRBV9	CASSSLDSHLANYGYTF	TGTGCCAGCAGCTCCCTGGACAGCCACTTAGCTAACTATGGCTACACCTTC
.	15	.	TRBJ2-1	TRBV4-1	CASSQEGGTYNEQFF	TGCGCCAGCAGCCAAGAAGGCGGGACGTACAATGAGCAGTTCTTC
TRBD1	16	.	TRBJ2-1	TRBV5-4	CASTDTWKTGGNEQFF	TGTGCCAGCACCGACACATGGAAAACAGGGGGCAATGAGCAGTTCTTC
.	16	.	TRBJ2-7	TRBV7-2	CASSLASRLSSYEQYF	TGTGCCAGCAGCTTAGCCTCTAGACTATCTAGCTACGAGCAGTACTTC
TRBD1	12	.	TRBJ1-1	TRBV30	CAWSPGGTEAFF	TGTGCCTGGAGTCCAGGGGGCACTGAAGCTTTCTTT
.	10	.	TRBJ1-2	TRBV20-1	CSASGVERTF	TGCAGTGCTAGCGGAGTGGAGCGCACCTTC
TRBD1	15	.	TRBJ1-6	TRBV19	CASRPGQGDNSPLHF	TGTGCCAGTAGACCGGGACAGGGAGATAATTCACCCCTCCACTTT
.	14	.	TRBJ1-1	TRBV15	CATSREQMNTEAFF	TGTGCCACCAGCAGAGAACAGATGAACACTGAAGCTTTCTTT
TRBD1	15	.	TRBJ1-3	TRBV7-8	CASSLEGGQGDTRNF	TGTGCCAGCAGCTTAGAGGGGGGACAGGGAGACACAAGGAATTTT
.	19	.	TRBJ1-6	TRBV14	CASSQEGQGMWSYNSPLHF	TGTGCCAGCAGCCAAGAAGGTCAGGGCATGTGGTCCTATAATTCACCCCTCCACTTT
.	14	.	TRBJ1-5	TRBV4-1	CASSQGGGSEPQHF	TGCGCCAGCAGCCAAGGGGGGGGGTCAGAGCCCCAGCATTTT
TRBD2	18	.	TRBJ2-3	TRBV2	CASSEAGTSGRGTDTQYF	TGTGCCAGCAGTGAAGCTGGGACTAGCGGGAGGGGCACAGATACGCAGTATTTT
.	18	.	TRBJ2-4	TRBV13	CASSLGGRPDRAKNIQYF	TGTGCCAGCAGCTTAGGGGGCAGGCCGGATAGGGCCAAAAACATTCAGTACTTC
TRBD2	15	.	TRBJ2-7	TRBV19	CASSATSGGRNEQYF	TGTGCCAGTAGTGCCACTAGCGGGGGCCGCAACGAGCAGTACTTC
TRBD1	13	.	TRBJ1-2	TRBV30	CAWGGQGVGGYTF	TGTGCCTGGGGGGGACAGGGGGTAGGTGGCTACACCTTC
TRBD1	17	.	TRBJ1-2	TRBV12-5	CASMPGTGRVWDYGYTF	TGTGCTAGTATGCCGGGGACAGGGCGAGTATGGGACTATGGCTACACCTTC
.	15	.	TRBJ2-7	TRBV5-1	CASSLAGSHGYEQYF	TGCGCCAGCAGCTTGGCAGGCTCGCACGGCTACGAGCAGTACTTC
TRBD2	16	.	TRBJ2-1	TRBV4-1	CASSQGLAGSYNEQFF	TGCGCCAGCAGCCAGGGACTAGCGGGAAGCTACAATGAGCAGTTCTTC
TRBD2	16	once	TRBJ2-5	TRBV7-2	CASSPTSGGGGETQYF	TGTGCCAGCAGCCCGACTAGCGGGGGGGGTGGAGAGACCCAGTACTTC
TRBD1	17	.	TRBJ1-1	TRBV27	CASSLKSGGTLNTEAFF	TGTGCCAGCAGTCTAAAATCAGGGGGCACTTTGAACACTGAAGCTTTCTTT
TRBD2	15	.	TRBJ2-1	TRBV2	CASRGGTSPTYEQFF	TGTGCCAGCAGGGGGGGGACTAGCCCTACGTATGAGCAGTTCTTC
.	15	.	TRBJ1-2	TRBV10-3	CAAGVNRDANYGYTF	TGTGCCGCGGGGGTAAACCGGGACGCTAACTATGGCTACACCTTC
TRBD1	15	.	TRBJ2-3	TRBV25-1	CASSDWDSGTDTQYF	TGTGCCAGCAGTGATTGGGACAGCGGCACAGATACGCAGTATTTT
TRBD1	14	.	TRBJ2-3	TRBV2	CASIYGTATDTQYF	TGTGCCAGCATTTACGGGACAGCTACAGATACGCAGTATTTT
TRBD1	14	.	TRBJ1-2	TRBV2	CASSAMEGAEGYTF	TGTGCCAGCAGTGCAATGGAGGGGGCAGAAGGCTACACCTTC
TRBD2	16	.	TRBJ2-1	TRBV5-5	CASSLAPSGGNTNQFF	TGTGCCAGCAGCTTGGCGCCTAGCGGGGGGAATACCAACCAGTTCTTC
.	14	.	TRBJ2-5	TRBV21-1	CASSKNSKQETQYF	TGTGCCAGCAGCAAAAACAGTAAACAAGAGACCCAGTACTTC
.	14	.	TRBJ1-5	TRBV10-1	CASSDRARSQPQHF	TGCGCCAGCAGTGACAGGGCCCGAAGTCAGCCCCAGCATTTT
.	15	.	TRBJ1-5	TRBV6-1	CASSEAAGSNQPQHF	TGTGCCAGCAGTGAAGCAGCGGGGAGCAATCAGCCCCAGCATTTT
.	14	.	TRBJ1-4	TRBV6-5	CASAGVATNEKLFF	TGTGCCAGCGCGGGGGTTGCAACTAATGAAAAACTGTTTTTT
.	16	once	TRBJ2-3	TRBV21-1	CASSTSTTSSTDTQYF	TGTGCCAGCAGCACCTCTACTACTTCTAGCACAGATACGCAGTATTTT
.	11	once	TRBJ2-3	TRBV29-1	CSVRGTDTQYF	TGCAGCGTTCGGGGGACAGATACGCAGTATTTT
.	15	.	TRBJ1-4	TRBV5-1	CASSFTGATNEKLFF	TGCGCCAGCAGCTTCACAGGAGCAACTAATGAAAAACTGTTTTTT
.	13	.	TRBJ2-1	TRBV6-6	CASGGGSYNEQFF	TGTGCCAGCGGTGGAGGGAGCTACAATGAGCAGTTCTTC
TRBD2	14	.	TRBJ2-7	TRBV5-1	CASSRPGRAHEQYF	TGCGCCAGCAGCCGGCCGGGGAGGGCTCACGAGCAGTACTTC
.	13	.	TRBJ1-5	TRBV29-1	CSATDNSNQPQHF	TGCAGCGCCACGGACAATAGCAATCAGCCCCAGCATTTT
.	13	.	TRBJ1-4	TRBV29-1	CSVETATNEKLFF	TGCAGCGTTGAAACAGCAACTAATGAAAAACTGTTTTTT
.	14	.	TRBJ1-2	TRBV5-1	CASSSGGATYGYTF	TGCGCCAGCAGTTCGGGGGGCGCCACCTATGGCTACACCTTC
.	13	once	TRBJ1-2	TRBV4-1	CASSQETAYGYTF	TGCGCCAGCAGCCAAGAGACAGCTTATGGCTACACCTTC
TRBD1	13	.	TRBJ2-7	TRBV5-4	CASSRTGAYEQYF	TGTGCCAGCAGCAGGACAGGGGCCTACGAGCAGTACTTC
TRBD2	13	.	TRBJ2-1	TRBV29-1	CSVAGLHYNEQFF	TGCAGCGTTGCGGGACTACACTACAATGAGCAGTTCTTC
.	15	.	TRBJ2-6	TRBV6-1	CASSAGVSGANVLTF	TGTGCCAGCAGTGCAGGGGTCTCTGGGGCCAACGTCCTGACTTTC
TRBD2	19	.	TRBJ2-5	TRBV5-1	CASSSGTNPTSGRGETQYF	TGCGCCAGCAGCTCAGGGACGAATCCGACTAGCGGGAGGGGGGAGACCCAGTACTTC
.	14	.	TRBJ2-2	TRBV19	CASSPGHGTGELFF	TGTGCCAGTAGTCCCGGACACGGGACCGGGGAGCTGTTTTTT
TRBD1	15	.	TRBJ2-2	TRBV29-1	CSVTQGSVNTGELFF	TGCAGCGTTACACAGGGGAGCGTCAACACCGGGGAGCTGTTTTTT
.	15	.	TRBJ1-3	TRBV6-6	CASSPGQWTGNTIYF	TGTGCCAGCAGCCCCGGACAGTGGACTGGAAACACCATATATTTT
.	15	few	TRBJ1-6	TRBV2	CASETLGRENSPLHF	TGTGCCAGCGAAACCTTGGGGCGGGAAAATTCACCCCTCCACTTT
TRBD1	13	.	TRBJ1-1	TRBV29-1	CSVEYRGPPGAFF	TGCAGCGTTGAATACAGGGGGCCCCCTGGGGCTTTCTTT
TRBD1	14	.	TRBJ1-2	TRBV19	CASSIPGQIYGYTF	TGTGCCAGTTCCATACCGGGACAGATCTATGGCTACACCTTC
TRBD1	13	.	TRBJ1-2	TRBV6-5	CASSDNRGGGYTF	TGTGCCAGCAGTGACAACAGGGGTGGTGGCTACACCTTC